This T cell receptor (beta chain) was captured in a study of T cell repertoires in ileal Crohn's disease. The wider study: Every patient was operated on for stricturing (about 60%) or penetrating (39%) complications. Study-wide results and caveats: All patients with clonality above 26.8% had endoscopic recurrence.

The CDR3 extends over 12 amino acids. With 3 bases removed from V and 4 bases from J, the gap between germline ends came to 7 bases. Germline-derived CDR1 and CDR2 are GTSNPN and SVGIG (reference sequence). The time point denotes: neoterminal ileum biopsy at postoperative endoscopy, about 6 months after surgery. Sequenced by immunoSEQ multiplex PCR; TCRdb stores in-frame clones only, minus some. The sample shows more than 7,000 clones, 72% of them seen only once. Notes on this clone: Its target is unknown.

The specimen was ileal tissue. This TCR derives from an adult with Crohn's disease. This rearrangement joins TRBV30 to TRBJ2-1; no clear D gene. As DNA, the CDR3 is TGTGCCTGGAGGTCGGTTTACAATGAGCAGTTCTTC. Encoded protein: CAWRSVYNEQFF.